This T cell receptor (beta chain) originates from a study of T cells in tuberculosis. Across the study: T cells were selected with CD1B tetramers loaded with glucose monomycolate.

Trimming took off 1 base at V and 6 bases at J, with 2 bases between the two ends. The germline gives CDR1 SGHDN, CDR2 FVKESK. This CDR3 is built from 11 residues. Sorting used thawed, overnight-rested PBMC stained with anti-CD3, a viability dye and GMM-loaded CD1B tetramer. The CD1B tetramers carried C32 glucose monomycolate purified from Rhodococcus equi. This clone was observed a few times. Chain pairing is unknown; alpha and beta were sequenced separately. The table came from immunoSEQ multiplex PCR; TCRdb's copy has only in-frame clones and leaves some out. The sample records 61,000 or so clones, 81% being singletons. Study-level results: Low-affinity CD1B-GMM tetramer-binding T cells may have been missed.

This rearrangement joins TRBV14 to TRBJ2-3; D remains unclear. The material sequenced was CD1b-GMM tetramer-negative cells sorted from PBMCs. This receptor was obtained from an adult woman with latent tuberculosis. CDR3 coding DNA: TGTGCCAGCAGCCAAGCTGATACGCAGTATTTT. Its protein product is CASSQADTQYF.